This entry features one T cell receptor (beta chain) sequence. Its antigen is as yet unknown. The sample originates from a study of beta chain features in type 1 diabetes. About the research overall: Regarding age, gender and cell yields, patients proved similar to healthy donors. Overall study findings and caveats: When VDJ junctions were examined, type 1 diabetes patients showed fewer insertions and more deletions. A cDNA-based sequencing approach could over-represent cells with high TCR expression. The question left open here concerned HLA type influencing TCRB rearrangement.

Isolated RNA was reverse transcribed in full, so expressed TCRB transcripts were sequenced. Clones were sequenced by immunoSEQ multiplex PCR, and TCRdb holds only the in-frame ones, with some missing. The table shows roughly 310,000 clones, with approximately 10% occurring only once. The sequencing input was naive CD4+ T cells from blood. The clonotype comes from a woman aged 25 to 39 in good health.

This chain's CDR3 is CASSSTGDQIETQYF. The CDR3 DNA is TGTGCCAGCAGCTCGACAGGGGACCAAATTGAGACCCAGTACTTC. The rearrangement links TRBV5-6 to TRBJ2-5; 8 positions agree with TRBD1. V shed 3 bases and J 5 bases; nucleotides not matched to a gene: 9. Looked up from germline, CDR1 is SGHDT and CDR2 is YYEEEE. This CDR3 region has 15 residues.